Detailed here is one T cell receptor beta chain. The target antigen is unknown. This sample stems from a study of T cells after posttransplantation cyclophosphamide. Overall study findings and caveats: Blood and skin or GI T cell repertoires showed limited TRB overlap. Recipient CMV seropositivity and CMV reactivation strongly tracked TRB clonality.

Sequenced by immunoSEQ multiplex PCR; TCRdb stores in-frame clones only, minus some. Seen here are roughly 49,000 clones, just over 85% observed once, and the top ten hold roughly 2.8%. V lost 3 bases to trimming and J lost 0 bases, with 15 bases between them. The CDR3 totals 16 residues. The germline CDR1 and CDR2 sequences are KGHSH and LQKENI. The specimen sequenced was PBMCs. The chain has TRBV18 and TRBJ2-7; tentative D call: TRBD1 (5 bases). This TCR came from a man younger than 40 with a blood cancer, CMV-positive, and with a related stem cell donor. CDR3 residues: CASSPPSTDSSYEQYF. CDR3 DNA sequence: TGTGCCAGCTCACCCCCATCCACCGACAGCTCCTACGAGCAGTACTTC.